This TCR beta chain was obtained from a study of OX40 agonist ivuxolimab in advanced cancers. As for the study more broadly: Ivuxolimab was an agonistic, fully human IgG2 monoclonal antibody directed against OX40 (CD134), a costimulatory receptor. Intravenous ivuxolimab was administered to patients every 2 weeks at six dose levels: 0.01, 0.1, 0.3, 1.5, 3 and 10 mg/kg. Among the roughly 52 dose-escalation patients, about 20 had hepatocellular carcinoma, roughly 15 melanoma, 9 renal cell carcinoma and 9 head and neck cancer. In the dose-escalation cohort, 82.7% of patients were male, and the mean age was approximately 60 years, with a range of about 20 to 90. Patients were allowed to have had prior anti-PD-1, anti-PD-L1 or anti-CTLA-4 therapy, and approximately 40% of the dose-escalation patients had been treated with checkpoint inhibitors. Partial responses occurred in three dose-escalation patients: two with cutaneous melanoma and one with hepatocellular carcinoma. The purpose of peripheral TCRbeta sequencing was to test whether ivuxolimab changed TCR sequence diversity and led to clonal T-cell expansion. The paper describes the monotherapy dose-escalation part (N of about 47 patients) of the phase I trial of ivuxolimab.

As regards this clone: It has no known antigen specificity. One base away there is no much larger clone; base qualities are not given.

For sequencing of the TCRbeta CDR3 region, genomic DNA was extracted from the sorted cells. The immunoSEQ Assay was used for sequencing of TCRbeta CDR3 regions. This is the immuneACCESS table as TCRdb keeps it, with only in-frame sequences that have V and J called. A part of the clones is gone; compared with another copy, unresolved V genes explain less than half, and the rest is unexplained. The sample table lists about 70,000 clones, 89% of them with a count of one. The ten largest clones capture more than 9.5% of the sample. Findings and caveats that apply to the study as a whole: In the 0.1-3.0 mg/kg groups, partial responders were among the patients with the lowest normalized peripheral clonal expansion, particularly in CD8+ T cells. At doses of 0.1 to 3.0 mg/kg, clonal expansion of both CD4+ and CD8+ T cells in blood was seen between baseline and week 6. After ivuxolimab, expanded clones were on average more numerous among CD8+ T cells than among CD4+ T cells. The antigen specificity of the clonally expanded peripheral T cells was not determined. Low levels of normalized T-cell clonal expansion were also seen in some patients who did not respond.

The trial excluded patients who had a history of autoimmune disease or who were on systemic immunosuppression. Peripheral blood for TCR sequencing was drawn from every dose cohort at baseline, at cycle 4 day 1 and at cycle 7 day 1. The samples were taken from a phase I, first-in-human, multicenter, open-label dose-escalation trial of ivuxolimab. Adults with locally advanced or metastatic melanoma, renal cell carcinoma, hepatocellular carcinoma or head and neck squamous cell carcinoma were enrolled in the trial. Before TCR sequencing, CD4+ and CD8+ T cells were separately sorted from peripheral blood. There are 13 amino acids in the CDR3, from cysteine to phenylalanine inclusive. The retained sequence is limited to the CDR3, 39 bases, with the frame set at the first base. CDR1 and CDR2 were assigned from the germline V gene as ENHRY and SYGVKD. V is cut by 8 bases and J by 0 bases, and the space between the germline ends is 8 bases.

The sequence was obtained from an adult with an advanced solid tumor such as melanoma, head and neck, liver or kidney cancer. The sample consisted of CD4+ or CD8+ T cells sorted from blood, taken in a trial of the OX40 agonist ivuxolimab. The chain employs TRBV10-3 and TRBJ1-5, with the D gene not confidently named. CDR3 loop: CAISLVSNQPQHF. The DNA sequence is given as TGTGCCATCTCCTTGGTTAGCAATCAGCCCCAGCATTTT.